This T cell receptor (beta chain) was recorded in a study of cytomegalovirus exposure and HLA in healthy donors. A multiplex PCR was run with 60 Vbeta primers and 13 Jbeta primers. Sequencing was performed with immunoSEQ multiplex PCR; in TCRdb, only in-frame clones are kept and a portion is missing. This table holds about 160,000 clones, 81% found once. In the case of this clone: The target antigen is unknown.

Study results and caveats: Immune exposure information comprised only CMV serostatus. In vitro confirmation showed three CMV-associated chains to be CMV antigen specific.

Trimming at V came to 4 bases and at J to 4 bases, leaving 10 bases not matched to a gene. Germline V gene lookup returns CDR1 SGDLS and CDR2 YYNGEE. This CDR3 has 18 amino acids. The chain recombines TRBV9 with TRBJ2-1; 14 bases align to TRBD2. This sequence was found in a man aged 50-60 years in good health and CMV-seropositive. The sequenced material came from PBMCs. In DNA, the CDR3 is TGTGCCAGCAGCTCAAGACTAGCGGGAGGGCCGGATTACAATGAGCAGTTCTTC. Translated, it gives CASSSRLAGGPDYNEQFF.